The 32 T cell receptor beta chains given below trace back to one sample, sequenced in a study of memory CD4+ T cells and cytomegalovirus serostatus. Some clones are missing from TCRdb's copy, which holds only in-frame ones; the method was immunoSEQ multiplex PCR. This sample has 75,000 to 90,000 clones; approximately 80% occur once, and the top ten carry around 0.78%. The sort gate was single viable CD3+CD4+CD8-CD45RO+ cells for memory CD4+ T cells. The sequenced material came from memory CD4+ T cells from blood. The receptors shown here come from an adult in good health and CMV-seronegative.

The sample holds a few counts of this clone. The chain is built from TRBV5-6 and TRBJ1-2; tentative D call: TRBD1 (5 bases). V dropped 3 bases and J dropped 5 bases, with 20 bases sitting between them. CDR3 size: 16 residues. Germline V gene sequence: CDR1 SGHDT, CDR2 YYEEEE. CDR3 amino acids: CASSSRDARFLYGYTF. The CDR3 region has the DNA TGTGCCAGCAGCTCGAGGGACGCCAGGTTCCTTTATGGCTACACCTTC.

This chain joins TRBV6-4 and TRBJ2-2; 8 nucleotides agree with TRBD1. The CDR3 runs to 14 residues. CDR1 MRHNA and CDR2 SNTAGT come from the germline V gene. The V segment lost 6 bases and the J segment 5 bases; nucleotides outside the gene matches: 5. Here the CDR3 DNA reads TGTGCCAGCAGAGGACAGGGTATGACCGGGGAGCTGTTTTTT. It translates to CASRGQGMTGELFF.

The chain combines TRBV18 with TRBJ1-4, with D possibly TRBD1 on 6 matching bases. Looked up from germline, CDR1 is KGHSH and CDR2 is LQKENI. Trimming removed 3 bases from V and 6 bases from J, with 14 bases in between. This CDR3 has 15 amino acids. The CDR3 nucleotides are TGTGCCAGCTCACCGCTGATGAACAGGGATGAAAAACTGTTTTTT. This translates into CASSPLMNRDEKLFF. The whole variable domain, remainder taken from reference TRBV18 and TRBJ1-4, is NAGVMQNPRHLVRRRGQEARLRCSPMKGHSHVYWYRQLPEEGLKFMVYLQKENIIDESGMPKERFSAEFPKEGPSILRIQQVVRGDSAAYFCASSPLMNRDEKLFFGSGTQLSVL.

This clone has just a few counts. The chain has TRBV5-4 and TRBJ2-3; 7 bases line up with TRBD1. Germline CDR1 and CDR2: SGHNT and YYREEE (reference sequence). The CDR3 spans 15 residues. V gave up 4 bases and J gave up 0 bases; unmatched junction bases: 5. CDR3 DNA sequence: TGTGCCAGCAGCCTAAGACAGGGAAGCACAGATACGCAGTATTTT. Translation: CASSLRQGSTDTQYF.

V usage is TRBV5-1 and J usage is TRBJ1-3; D not resolved. The CDR3 runs 16 residues. Germline CDR1 SGHRS, CDR2 YFSETQ. Trimming left V 4 bases short and J 0 bases short, with 14 bases between. CDR3 in amino acids: CASSVVGRHSGNTIYF. In DNA, the CDR3 is TGCGCCAGCAGCGTGGTAGGACGGCACTCTGGAAACACCATATATTTT. Full variable domain (remainder filled in from reference TRBV5-1 and TRBJ1-3): KAGVTQTPRYLIKTRGQQVTLSCSPISGHRSVSWYQQTPGQGLQFLFEYFSETQRNKGNFPGRFSGRQFSNSRSEMNVSTLELGDSALYLCASSVVGRHSGNTIYFGEGSWLTVV.

V and J are TRBV5-6 and TRBJ2-3; D call uncertain. The CDR3 covers 13 residues. The germline V gene encodes CDR1 SGHDT and CDR2 YYEEEE. Trimming pared 3 bases from V and 4 bases from J, leaving 9 bases between. The CDR3 spells CASSWGGPDTQYF. CDR3 in DNA: TGTGCCAGCAGCTGGGGTGGGCCAGATACGCAGTATTTT.

The rearrangement links TRBV28 to TRBJ1-3, with 8 positions matching TRBD1. V was pared by 3 bases and J by 4 bases, with 11 bases of the junction left unmatched. Germline assignment: CDR1 MDHEN and CDR2 SYDVKM. The CDR3 has 17 amino acids. DNA of the CDR3: TGTGCCAGCAGTTTCGCTCAGGGGGCGGCCATGGGAAACACCATATATTTT. Translation gives CASSFAQGAAMGNTIYF.

V and J are TRBV7-9 and TRBJ2-7; TRBD2 matches 7 bases. The CDR3 extends over 15 amino acids. Germline CDR1 reads SEHNR; CDR2 reads FQNEAQ (reference sequence). V lost 7 bases to trimming and J lost 0 bases; unmatched junction nucleotides: 9. The CDR3 nucleotides are TGTGCCAGCACCTCCCTGGGGGGGAGCTCCTACGAGCAGTACTTC. Translating gives CASTSLGGSSYEQYF.

The chain joins TRBV5-1 to TRBJ2-6; D is unclear. The CDR3 has 15 amino acids. V lost 0 bases and J 0 bases, leaving 4 bases between the germline ends. CDR1 is SGHRS and CDR2 is YFSETQ in the germline V gene. The CDR3 sequence: CASSLEVSGANVLTF. For the CDR3, the DNA is TGCGCCAGCAGCTTGGAGGTCTCTGGGGCCAACGTCCTGACTTTC.

This clone was observed a handful of times. The chain's CDR3 is CASSSLDRGGSPLHF. The CDR3 coding sequence is TGTGCCAGCAGCTCTCTGGACAGGGGTGGTTCACCCCTCCACTTT. The chain uses TRBV5-4 and TRBJ1-6; 9 nucleotides agree with TRBD1. V trimming: 3 bases; J trimming: 9 bases; junction bases outside the gene matches: 7. Germline V gene lookup returns CDR1 SGHNT and CDR2 YYREEE (reference sequence). This CDR3 is built from 15 residues.

This clone was recorded a few times. The chain carries TRBV12-5 and TRBJ2-2; tentatively, D is TRBD2 (5 bases). CDR3 length: 12 residues. CDR1 LGHNT and CDR2 FRNRAP come from the germline V gene. Trimming cost V 6 bases and J 5 bases, with 7 bases left between them. The CDR3 sequence is CASGRDTGELFF. The CDR3 DNA is TGTGCTAGTGGGAGGGATACCGGGGAGCTGTTTTTT. Looking up the rest from reference TRBV12-5 and TRBJ2-2 gives the full variable domain: DARVTQTPRHKVTEMGQEVTMRCQPILGHNTVFWYRQTMMQGLELLAYFRNRAPLDDSGMPKDRFSAEMPDATLATLKIQPSEPRDSAVYFCASGRDTGELFFGEGSRLTVL.

This chain joins TRBV5-1 and TRBJ1-4; the D is unclear. This CDR3 contains 14 residues. Germline values: CDR1 SGHRS, CDR2 YFSETQ. Trimming took off 0 bases at V and 10 bases at J, with 13 bases between the two ends. As DNA, the CDR3 is TGCGCCAGCAGCTTGGAACCCACTCTGGGAAAACTGTTTTTT. This gives the protein CASSLEPTLGKLFF.

This clone was seen a few times. This sequence joins TRBV18 and TRBJ1-1; unclear D gene. Trimming removed 5 bases at V and 5 bases at J, with 6 bases between. This CDR3 region has 11 residues. Germline-derived CDR1 and CDR2 are KGHSH and LQKENI. The CDR3 region is CASSVKTEAFF. The DNA for the CDR3 is TGTGCCAGCTCAGTCAAAACTGAAGCTTTCTTT.

J is TRBJ1-5 and V is TRBV7-8; a weak D match, TRBD1 (5 bases). The CDR3 has 13 residues. The germline V and J ends were trimmed by 7 bases and 6 bases, with 13 bases remaining between them. Germline V gene data show CDR1 as SGHVS and CDR2 as FQNEAQ. The CDR3 DNA is TGTGCCAGCACCCCGGGGGGGGTTCAGCCCCAGCATTTT. As protein: CASTPGGVQPQHF.

The CDR3 nucleotides read TGTGCCAGCTCACCACCCGCCGGGGGCCGCACAGATACGCAGTATTTT. This gives the protein CASSPPAGGRTDTQYF. The chain links TRBV18 to TRBJ2-3, with D possibly called TRBD1 or TRBD2 (6 bases each). Germline CDR1 and CDR2: KGHSH and LQKENI. This CDR3 comprises 16 residues. V lost 0 bases, J lost 1 base, and 11 bases lay in between.

The chain joins TRBV2 to TRBJ2-1; 9 positions match TRBD1. The CDR3 length is 13 residues. V was clipped by 8 bases and J by 8 bases; unmatched bases: 7. In germline, CDR1 is SNHLY, CDR2 FYNNEI. The CDR3 DNA sequence: TGTGCCAGCGACAGGGGGGGGATTGATGAGCAGTTCTTC. This gives the protein CASDRGGIDEQFF.

The chain joins TRBV5-8 to TRBJ1-1, with no clear D. Germline CDR1 and CDR2: SGHTS and YDEGEE. V was cut by 5 bases and J by 3 bases, with 11 bases left in between. The CDR3 totals 13 residues. Written as DNA, the CDR3 is TGTGCCAGCAGGGTCCAACTGGACACTGAAGCTTTCTTT. Protein: CASRVQLDTEAFF.

The rearrangement joins TRBV28 to TRBJ1-2; the match to TRBD1 covers 7 bases. V trimming: 6 bases; J trimming: 2 bases; junction bases outside the gene matches: 6. CDR1 and CDR2 from the germline V gene are MDHEN and SYDVKM. The CDR3 spans 14 residues. DNA for the CDR3: TGTGCCAGCAGCCCACAGGGGATAAACTATGGCTACACCTTC. Translated, it gives CASSPQGINYGYTF.

This clone was seen repeatedly, ten times or more. The CDR3 loop reads CASRETQNYGYTF. The CDR3 coding sequence is TGTGCCAGCAGGGAAACACAGAACTATGGCTACACCTTC. This chain joins TRBV7-2 and TRBJ1-2; D remains ambiguous. This CDR3 contains 13 residues. From germline, CDR1 is SGHTA and CDR2 FQGNSA. V was shortened by 6 bases and J by 2 bases, with 10 bases between the two germline ends. Complete variable domain (other parts from reference TRBV7-2 and TRBJ1-2): GAGVSQSPSNKVTEKGKDVELRCDPISGHTALYWYRQSLGQGLEFLIYFQGNSAPDKSGLPSDRFSAERTGGSVSTLTIQRTQQEDSAVYLCASRETQNYGYTFGSGTRLTVV.

The CDR3: CSVCRDYNEQFF. CDR3 sequence (DNA): TGCAGCGTCTGCAGGGACTACAATGAGCAGTTCTTC. The J gene is TRBJ2-1, the V gene TRBV29-1, with a possible D match to TRBD1 (5 bases). Trimming cost V 6 bases and J 3 bases, with 9 bases left between them. The CDR3 is 12 amino acids. Germline V CDR1 and CDR2: SQVTM, ANQGSEA.

The V and J genes are TRBV20-1 and TRBJ2-5; D is ambiguous. V shed 6 bases and J shed 5 bases, with 10 bases lying between them. This CDR3 has 11 residues. In germline, CDR1 is DFQATT, CDR2 SNEGSKA (reference sequence). The CDR3 nucleotides read TGCAGTGCCGGGCTCTGGGAGACCCAGTACTTC. Translation: CSAGLWETQYF.

The chain has TRBV7-8 and TRBJ1-4; 9 bases fit TRBD1. This CDR3 is 15 amino acids long. The germline gives CDR1 SGHVS, CDR2 FQNEAQ. The junction had 4 bases not matched to a gene; V was cut back by 5 bases and J by 3 bases. The CDR3 here is CASSRNRGPNEKLFF. Written as DNA, the CDR3 is TGTGCCAGCAGCCGGAACAGGGGGCCTAATGAAAAACTGTTTTTT.

Only a few counts were recorded for this clone. CDR3 sequence reads: CASSAPSSYEQYF. The CDR3 DNA is TGTGCCAGCAGCGCCCCGAGCTCCTACGAGCAGTACTTC. The chain employs TRBV11-3 and TRBJ2-7; no firm D call. Trimming took 5 bases from V and 0 from J, leaving 8 bases between them. This CDR3 is built from 13 residues. CDR1 and CDR2 (germline): SGHNT, YENEEA.

This clone was counted only a few times. The gene calls are TRBV5-1 and TRBJ1-1; D is possibly TRBD1 (5 bases). Germline V gene lookup returns CDR1 SGHRS and CDR2 YFSETQ. Trimming pared 3 bases from V and 1 base from J, leaving 13 bases between. This CDR3 contains 15 residues. The CDR3 coding sequence is TGCGCCAGCAGCTGGGGCACCGGAAAGAACACTGAAGCTTTCTTT. This translates into CASSWGTGKNTEAFF.

By sample fraction, this clone is medium-sized. The chain employs TRBV28 and TRBJ2-2; 12 bases fit TRBD2. Germline V gives CDR1 MDHEN, CDR2 SYDVKM. V lost 2 bases to trimming and J lost 4 bases; unmatched junction nucleotides: 2. The CDR3 totals 16 residues. As DNA, the CDR3 is TGTGCCAGCAGTTTAGGACTAGCGGGGCCCACCGGGGAGCTGTTTTTT. It translates to CASSLGLAGPTGELFF.

This clone was seen just once. This rearrangement joins TRBV5-1 to TRBJ2-3; 8 bases line up with TRBD1. From germline, CDR1 is SGHRS and CDR2 YFSETQ. Trimming took 1 base from V and 0 from J; bases not matched to a gene: 10. The length of the CDR3 is 18 residues. The CDR3 region is CASSLTPNRGSSTDTQYF. The CDR3 coding sequence is TGCGCCAGCAGCTTGACCCCAAACAGGGGGTCGAGCACAGATACGCAGTATTTT.

J is TRBJ1-4 and V is TRBV5-1; D may be TRBD1 (6 bases). CDR1 SGHRS and CDR2 YFSETQ come from the germline V gene. V was cut by 1 base and J by 8 bases, with 12 bases left in between. The CDR3 covers 14 residues. Here the CDR3 reads CASSLQGQEEKLFF. CDR3 nucleotides: TGCGCCAGCAGCTTGCAGGGGCAGGAGGAAAAACTGTTTTTT.

The chain recombines TRBV5-1 with TRBJ1-1; D unclear. V lost 2 bases to trimming and J lost 1 base, with 9 bases between them. CDR3 length equals 14 residues. The germline gives CDR1 SGHRS, CDR2 YFSETQ. The CDR3 here is CASSLVGQNTEAFF. The CDR3 nucleotides are TGCGCCAGCAGCTTAGTAGGTCAGAACACTGAAGCTTTCTTT.

This chain connects TRBV6-4 to TRBJ1-5; no reliable D call. V lost 3 bases and J lost 1, with 4 bases in between. CDR1 is MRHNA, CDR2 SNTAGT, per germline. This CDR3 has 13 residues. In DNA form, the CDR3 reads TGTGCCAGCAGTGAAGGGAGCAATCAGCCCCAGCATTTT. Amino acids: CASSEGSNQPQHF.

The V call is TRBV5-8, the J call TRBJ1-1; 9 bases align to TRBD1. V lost 4 bases to trimming and J lost 1 base; unmatched junction nucleotides: 5. Germline loops: CDR1 SGHTS, CDR2 YDEGEE. This CDR3 contains 15 residues. The CDR3 nucleotides are TGTGCCAGCAGCGCATGGACAGGGGAGAACACTGAAGCTTTCTTT. It is translated as CASSAWTGENTEAFF. Full variable domain (remainder filled in from reference TRBV5-8 and TRBJ1-1): EAGVTQSPTHLIKTRGQQATLRCSPISGHTSVYWYQQALGLGLQFLLWYDEGEERNRGNFPPRFSGRQFPNYSSELNVNALELEDSALYLCASSAWTGENTEAFFGQGTRLTVV.

The V gene is TRBV11-2, the J gene TRBJ1-2; 8 bases align to TRBD1. The CDR3 is 16 residues long. Germline CDR1 and CDR2: SGHAT and FQNNGV. V shed 1 base, J shed 1 base, and the junction held 5 bases outside the gene matches. Here the CDR3 DNA reads TGTGCCAGCAGCTTAGGGGGACAGGCCGTTAACTATGGCTACACCTTC. This sequence encodes CASSLGGQAVNYGYTF.

The V call is TRBV7-6, the J call TRBJ1-2; tentatively, D is TRBD1 (5 bases). The length of the CDR3 is 14 residues. Germline CDR1 is SGHVS and CDR2 is FNYEAQ. V was clipped by 11 bases and J by 4 bases, with 20 bases between them. CDR3 region: CASAVDSILYGYTF. The CDR3, as DNA: TGTGCCTCCGCAGTTGACAGCATACTCTATGGCTACACCTTC.